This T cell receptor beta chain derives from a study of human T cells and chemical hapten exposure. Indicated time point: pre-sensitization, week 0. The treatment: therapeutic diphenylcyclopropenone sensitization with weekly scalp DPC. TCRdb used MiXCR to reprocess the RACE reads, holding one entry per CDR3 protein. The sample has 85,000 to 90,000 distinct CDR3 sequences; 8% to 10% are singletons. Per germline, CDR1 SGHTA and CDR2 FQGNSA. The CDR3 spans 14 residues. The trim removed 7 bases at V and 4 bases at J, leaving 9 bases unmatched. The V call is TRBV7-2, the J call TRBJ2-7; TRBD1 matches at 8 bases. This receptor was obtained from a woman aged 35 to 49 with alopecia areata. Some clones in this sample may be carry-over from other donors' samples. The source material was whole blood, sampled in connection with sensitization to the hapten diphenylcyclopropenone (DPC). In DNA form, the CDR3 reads TGTGCCAGCAAAGGGGCGGGACAGGATTACGAGCAGTACTTC. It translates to CASKGAGQDYEQYF.